This T cell receptor beta chain was captured by sequencing in a study of blood T cell repertoires in COVID-19. Whole-study context: Sample material is recorded as cDNA or gDNA derived from T cells, B-cell-depleted T cells, or PBMCs.

Assay: immunoSEQ multiplex PCR; the TCRdb copy retains only in-frame clones and omits some. This table holds roughly 70,000 clones, 90% found once. V lost 5 bases and J 7 bases, leaving 8 bases between the germline ends. CDR3 length: 11 amino acids. CDR1 is MDHEN and CDR2 is SYDVKM in the germline V gene. This chain uses TRBV28 with TRBJ1-2; D gene ambiguous. This TCR came from a man aged 50 to 59 with COVID-19, enrolled during active disease. Sequencing used peripheral blood. The CDR3 DNA is TGTGCCAGCAGTCAAACGGTTGGCTACACCTTC. Translated: CASSQTVGYTF.